A single sample gave rise to the 7 T cell receptor beta chains below, sequenced in a study of metastatic and nonmetastatic thyroid tumors. TCRdb re-analyzed the PCR reads through MiXCR. The table lists tens of thousands of clones, 16% of them singletons, with 20% to 25% in the top ten. There were no patients who had received any treatment before thyroid surgery. The sample consisted of blood. These receptors originate from a female donor with papillary thyroid cancer or a benign thyroid nodule (not recorded which). Some clones in this sample may be carry-over from other donors' samples.

Many counts were recorded for this clone. This rearrangement joins TRBV7-9 to TRBJ1-2; D is uncertain. The germline gives CDR1 SEHNR, CDR2 FQNEAQ (reference sequence). V was pared by 2 bases and J by 4 bases, with 5 bases between. The CDR3 runs to 12 residues. CDR3 DNA sequence: TGTGCCAGCAGCTTACCCCTCTATGGCTACACCTTC. This encodes CASSLPLYGYTF.

In this sample, this clone turned up many times. This chain joins TRBV11-1 and TRBJ2-5, with 9 bases aligning to TRBD2. Trimming took 1 base from V and 0 from J; bases not matched to a gene: 9. The germline V gene encodes CDR1 SGHAT and CDR2 FQDESV (reference sequence). The CDR3 extends over 18 amino acids. The CDR3 spells CASSLEFQTSGYQETQYF. CDR3 nucleotides: TGTGCCAGCAGCTTAGAGTTCCAGACTAGCGGTTACCAAGAGACCCAGTACTTC.

In regard to this clone: One junction end disagrees with the germline gene, perhaps due to a read error. V is TRBV6-1 and J is TRBJ1-5; D gene unclear. The CDR3 is 14 amino acids. Per the germline V gene, CDR1 is MNHNS and CDR2 is SASEGT. CDR3 region: CASIPTGGNQPHHF. In nucleotides, the CDR3 is TGTGCCAGCATTCCCACCGGAGGCAATCAGCCCCATCATTTT.

The chain uses TRBV9 and TRBJ2-5; TRBD1 matches at 11 bases. Germline trimming cut 0 bases from V and 4 bases from J; bases unmatched to any gene: 5. The CDR3 runs to 16 residues. Germline CDR1 and CDR2: SGDLS and YYNGEE. CDR3 loop: CASSVVGTGGRETQYF. CDR3 in DNA: TGTGCCAGCAGCGTAGTTGGGACAGGGGGGAGAGAGACCCAGTACTTC.

This clone occurred many times. V is TRBV24-1 and J is TRBJ2-1; TRBD1 agrees at 9 bases. This CDR3 contains 12 residues. Losses at the gene ends were 3 bases for V and 15 bases for J; bases not matched to a gene: 5. Germline V gives CDR1 KGHDR, CDR2 SFDVKD. The CDR3 protein is CATSDTGGAVFF. In DNA, the CDR3 is TGTGCCACCAGTGATACAGGGGGCGCGGTGTTCTTC.

Ten or more counts support this clone. This chain connects TRBV3-1 to TRBJ1-3, with no clear D. CDR3 length equals 15 residues. The V gene's germline CDR1 is LGHDT and CDR2 YNNKEL (reference sequence). V shed 5 bases and J shed 1 base, with 12 bases lying between them. The CDR3 here is CASSETTDSGNTIYF. In nucleotides, the CDR3 is TGTGCCAGCAGCGAAACAACAGATTCTGGAAACACCATATATTTT.

This clone was picked up many times. The V gene is TRBV5-1, the J gene TRBJ1-1; unclear D gene. The germline V gene has CDR1 SGHRS and CDR2 YFSETQ. There are 14 residues in the CDR3. V was pared by 5 bases and J by 1 base, with 12 bases between. CDR3 sequence reads: CASRGSGWNTEAFF. The CDR3 DNA sequence: TGCGCCAGCAGGGGTTCCGGGTGGAACACTGAAGCTTTCTTT.